This T cell receptor beta chain was recorded in a study of blood T cell repertoires in COVID-19. About the research overall: Sites in the United States, Italy and Spain provided acute and convalescent COVID-19 samples. Nucleic acid was either cDNA or gDNA, and it came from T cells, B-cell-depleted T cells, or PBMCs.

The method was immunoSEQ multiplex PCR; TCRdb's version includes in-frame clones alone and lacks a portion of them. In the table there are 25,000 or so clones, over 85% of which are singletons. The CDR3 is made up of 17 amino acids. The germline CDR1 and CDR2 sequences are ENHRY and SYGVKD. V gave up 3 bases and J gave up 0 bases, with 16 bases separating them. This clone was seen a single time. V and J are TRBV10-3 and TRBJ2-3, with a weak D call TRBD1 (5 bases). The sequence was collected from a human donor with active COVID-19. The donor label of this sample is uncertain. Material for sequencing was peripheral blood. CDR3 coding DNA: TGTGCCATCAGTGAAGTCTCGTCCAGGGCTAGCACAGATACGCAGTATTTT. Residues: CAISEVSSRASTDTQYF.